A selection of T cell receptor beta chains follows, all from one sample in a study of PD-1 and CTLA-4 blockade in melanoma. Repertoires were generated with immunoSEQ multiplex PCR, while TCRdb's copy carries only in-frame clones and drops some. The sample includes tens of thousands of clones, around 89% seen only once; the top ten take roughly 7%. Sequences were derived from CD8+ T cells from peripheral blood, sampled from a patient given anti-PD-1 treatment. These receptor sequences come from a human donor with melanoma. The CDR3 runs from the conserved cysteine through the conserved F or W. D genes are given only for firm matches. Rows may omit the clone size; those that give it use once, few, many or a size class.

>once|14|TRBV4-2|TRBJ2-7|NA
CASSQSSGLYEQYF
TGTGCCAGCAGCCAGTCGTCCGGGCTCTACGAGCAGTACTTC
>NA|15|TRBV19|TRBJ2-7|NA
CASSMGNGPSYEQYF
TGTGCCAGTAGTATGGGCAACGGACCCTCCTACGAGCAGTACTTC
>NA|13|TRBV27|TRBJ1-1|NA
CASSTPTNTEAFF
TGTGCCAGCAGTACCCCAACGAACACTGAAGCTTTCTTT
>NA|15|TRBV7-9|TRBJ2-1|TRBD2
CASSFGLAGVGEQFF
TGTGCCAGCAGCTTCGGACTAGCGGGGGTCGGAGAGCAGTTCTTC
>NA|13|TRBV6-2/TRBV6-3|TRBJ1-2|NA
CASSYNQFYGYTF
TGTGCCAGCAGTTACAACCAGTTCTATGGCTACACCTTC
>NA|14|TRBV3-1/TRBV3-2|TRBJ1-5|NA
CASSQQGYNQPQHF
TGTGCCAGCAGCCAACAGGGTTACAATCAGCCCCAGCATTTT
>NA|17|TRBV24-1|TRBJ2-3|TRBD2
CATSDWGSSGGFDTQYF
TGTGCCACCAGTGATTGGGGATCTAGCGGGGGGTTCGATACGCAGTATTTT
>NA|13|TRBV6-5|TRBJ2-1|NA
CASERGTRLEQFF
TGTGCCAGCGAGAGGGGTACCAGATTGGAGCAGTTCTTC
>NA|16|TRBV5-6|TRBJ2-2|TRBD2
CASSRGLAVNTGELFF
TGTGCCAGCAGTCGAGGACTAGCGGTAAACACCGGGGAGCTGTTTTTT
>NA|15|TRBV28|TRBJ1-5|NA
CASGTDGEGNQPQHF
TGTGCCAGCGGGACGGACGGTGAGGGCAATCAGCCCCAGCATTTT
>once|14|TRBV6-5|TRBJ1-1|NA
CASSTFLGNTEAFF
TGTGCCAGCAGTACGTTTCTTGGGAACACTGAAGCTTTCTTT
>NA|14|TRBV9|TRBJ1-4|TRBD1
CASTPTGGEEKLFF
TGTGCCAGCACCCCGACAGGGGGCGAAGAAAAACTGTTTTTT
>NA|13|TRBV27|TRBJ1-1|NA
CASSPRTVTEAFF
TGTGCCAGCAGTCCACGGACAGTCACTGAAGCTTTCTTT
>NA|14|TRBV27|TRBJ1-6|NA
CASSDISYNSPLHF
TGTGCCAGCAGTGATATATCCTATAATTCACCCCTCCACTTT
>NA|20|TRBV19|TRBJ2-1|TRBD1
CASSDPWGRFPGQGSNEQFF
TGTGCCAGTAGTGACCCTTGGGGGAGGTTCCCGGGACAGGGCTCCAATGAGCAGTTCTTC
>once|12|TRBV11-2|TRBJ2-1|NA
CASSWGTNEQFF
TGTGCCAGCAGCTGGGGCACCAATGAGCAGTTCTTC
>NA|16|TRBV27|TRBJ1-1|NA
CASSYGGLVGNTEAFF
TGTGCCAGCAGTTACGGGGGGCTTGTGGGGAACACTGAAGCTTTCTTT